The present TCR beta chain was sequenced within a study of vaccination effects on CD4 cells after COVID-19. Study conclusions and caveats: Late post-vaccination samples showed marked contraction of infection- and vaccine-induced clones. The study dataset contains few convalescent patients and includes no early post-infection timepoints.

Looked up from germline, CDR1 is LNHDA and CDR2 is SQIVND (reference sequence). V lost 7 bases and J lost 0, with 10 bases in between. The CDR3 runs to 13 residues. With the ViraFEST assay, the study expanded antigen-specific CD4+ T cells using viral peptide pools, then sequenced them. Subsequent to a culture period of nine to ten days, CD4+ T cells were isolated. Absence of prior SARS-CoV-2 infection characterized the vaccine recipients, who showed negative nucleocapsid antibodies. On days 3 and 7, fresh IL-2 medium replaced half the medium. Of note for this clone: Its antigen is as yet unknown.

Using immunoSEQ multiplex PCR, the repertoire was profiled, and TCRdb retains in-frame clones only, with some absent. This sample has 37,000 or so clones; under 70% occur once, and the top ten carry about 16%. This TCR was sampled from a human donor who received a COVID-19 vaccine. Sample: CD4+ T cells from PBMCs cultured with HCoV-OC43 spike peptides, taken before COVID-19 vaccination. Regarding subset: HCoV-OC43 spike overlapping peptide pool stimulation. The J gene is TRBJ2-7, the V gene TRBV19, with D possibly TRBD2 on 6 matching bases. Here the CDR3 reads CASKEGSSYEQYF. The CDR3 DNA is TGTGCCAGTAAGGAGGGGTCCTCCTACGAGCAGTACTTC.